This passage covers 29 T cell receptor beta chains from one sample sequenced in a study of blood T cell repertoires in COVID-19. This table comes from immunoSEQ multiplex PCR, and its TCRdb copy is limited to in-frame clones, with some not included. Of approximately 38,000 clones listed, around 90% are singletons. The sequencing input was peripheral blood. These receptors originate from a human donor in a cohort sampled during active COVID-19.

The rearrangement links TRBV7-8 to TRBJ2-1, with D possibly TRBD2 on 6 matching bases. CDR3 length: 15 residues. V was cut by 4 bases and J by 2 bases, with 12 bases left in between. Germline V CDR1 and CDR2: SGHVS, FQNEAQ. The CDR3, as DNA: TGTGCCAGCAGCTCCGGGACTCACGCCTACAATGAGCAGTTCTTC. Translating it yields CASSSGTHAYNEQFF.

V usage is TRBV3-1 (or the pseudogene TRBV3-2) and J usage is TRBJ2-7; 7 bases are shared with TRBD1. The germline V gene encodes CDR1 LGHDT and CDR2 YNNKEL (reference sequence). V was pared by 6 bases and J by 5 bases, with 10 bases of the junction left unmatched. The CDR3 has 14 residues. CDR3 nucleotides: TGTGCCAGCAGGGGGACAGTTAGACACCACGAGCAGTACTTC. Translation gives CASRGTVRHHEQYF.

The chain couples TRBV6-2 or TRBV6-3 to TRBJ1-3; D may be TRBD1 (5 bases). The CDR3 sequence is 13 residues long. The germline gives CDR1 MNHEY, CDR2 SVGEGT. The germline V and J ends were trimmed by 0 bases and 8 bases, with 8 bases remaining between them. The CDR3: CASSYSPGDTIYF. In DNA, the CDR3 is TGTGCCAGCAGTTACTCCCCGGGGGACACCATATATTTT.

The chain carries TRBV19 and TRBJ2-3; TRBD2 matches 13 bases. V shed 7 bases and J 6 bases; nucleotides not matched to a gene: 7. Germline values: CDR1 LNHDA, CDR2 SQIVND (reference sequence). CDR3 length: 15 residues. CDR3 region: CASMGTSGAPDTQYF. CDR3 DNA sequence: TGTGCCAGTATGGGGACTAGCGGGGCTCCGGATACGCAGTATTTT.

The chain recombines TRBV7-6 with TRBJ2-7; 9 nucleotides line up with TRBD1. The germline V gene encodes CDR1 SGHVS and CDR2 FNYEAQ. V dropped 5 bases and J dropped 6; count of bases not matched to a gene: 5. The CDR3 has 13 residues. Here the CDR3 DNA reads TGTGCCAGCAGCCCTGGGACAGGGACCGAGCAGTACTTC. Protein product: CASSPGTGTEQYF.

In DNA form, the CDR3 reads TGTGCCAGTAGTATAGATTCGGGGATCACAGATACGCAGTATTTT. Amino acids: CASSIDSGITDTQYF. The chain carries TRBV19 and TRBJ2-3; D might be TRBD2 (5 bases). The germline gives CDR1 LNHDA, CDR2 SQIVND (reference sequence). The V and J ends lost 0 bases and 2 bases respectively, with 9 bases between them. There are 15 residues in the CDR3.

The chain joins TRBV5-6 to TRBJ2-1; D is possibly TRBD1 (7 bases). V was pared by 2 bases and J by 4 bases, with 10 bases between. The CDR3 has 14 amino acids. Germline CDR1 reads SGHDT; CDR2 reads YYEEEE. CDR3 DNA sequence: TGTGCCAGCAGCTTCAGGGGGGCTTACAATGAGCAGTTCTTC. This encodes CASSFRGAYNEQFF.

This chain joins TRBV11-3 and TRBJ2-2; D is ambiguous. The germline CDR1 and CDR2 sequences are SGHNT and YENEEA. Between the trimmed V and J ends, which lost 1 base and 8 bases, there was a span of 5 bases. This CDR3 comprises 12 residues. The CDR3 region has the DNA TGTGCCAGCAGCTTAGTGAGAGGGGAGCTGTTTTTT. Translation gives CASSLVRGELFF.

The V gene is TRBV7-3, the J gene TRBJ2-6; D gene unclear. Germline lookup yields CDR1 SGHTA and CDR2 FQGTGA. V lost 2 bases, J lost 0 bases, and 5 bases lay in between. This CDR3 has 15 amino acids. CDR3 nucleotides: TGTGCCAGCAGCTTACTACTCTCTGGGGCCAACGTCCTGACTTTC. Its protein product is CASSLLLSGANVLTF. The full variable domain, with the rest looked up from reference TRBV7-3 and TRBJ2-6, is GAGVSQTPSNKVTEKGKYVELRCDPISGHTALYWYRQSLGQGPEFLIYFQGTGAADDSGLPNDRFFAVRPEGSVSTLKIQRTERGDSAVYLCASSLLLSGANVLTFGAGSRLTVL.

The chain joins TRBV7-3 to TRBJ2-4; TRBD2 aligns across 7 bases. The V and J ends lost 4 bases and 6 bases, in that order; junction bases with no gene match: 6. The CDR3 has 14 residues. The germline gives CDR1 SGHTA, CDR2 FQGTGA. The DNA for the CDR3 is TGTGCCAGCAGCTGGGAGGTAGCGGGAAACATTCAGTACTTC. Translation: CASSWEVAGNIQYF.

The chain carries TRBV28 and TRBJ2-2; TRBD2 might be the D (7 bases). CDR1 and CDR2 from the germline V gene are MDHEN and SYDVKM. The V gene lost 8 bases and the J gene lost 2 bases, with 21 bases spanning the gap. This CDR3 is 17 amino acids long. The chain's CDR3 is CASSLWGLAANTGELFF. The CDR3 nucleotides are TGTGCCAGCTCCCTTTGGGGGCTAGCGGCAAACACCGGGGAGCTGTTTTTT.

The gene calls are TRBV14 and TRBJ2-3; D is unclear. Germline V gives CDR1 SGHDN, CDR2 FVKESK. Trimming stripped 1 base from V and 8 bases from J, with 7 bases between. This CDR3 contains 12 residues. CDR3 in amino acids: CASSQATPTQYF. The CDR3 region has the DNA TGTGCCAGCAGCCAAGCGACTCCTACGCAGTATTTT.

The chain recombines TRBV18 with TRBJ2-3, with TRBD1 matching over 9 bases. Germline V gene lookup returns CDR1 KGHSH and CDR2 LQKENI. The CDR3 runs 15 residues. With 2 bases clipped from V and 3 bases from J, the junction kept 3 bases outside the gene matches. DNA of the CDR3: TGTGCCAGCTCACCAGTGACAGGGGGGACAGATACGCAGTATTTT. Its translation is CASSPVTGGTDTQYF.

The V call is TRBV28, the J call TRBJ1-1, with TRBD1 identical over 8 bases. CDR1 MDHEN and CDR2 SYDVKM come from the germline V gene. The CDR3 length is 13 residues. With V trimmed by 6 bases and J by 4 bases, 4 bases remained unmatched. The chain's CDR3 is CASSLTGVTEAFF. The CDR3, as DNA: TGTGCCAGCAGCCTGACAGGGGTCACTGAAGCTTTCTTT.

V is TRBV27 and J is TRBJ2-7; 7 nucleotides agree with TRBD1. The CDR3 is 13 amino acids. Trimming removed 3 bases from V and 3 bases from J; junction bases left unmatched: 2. Germline CDR1 and CDR2: MNHEY and SMNVEV (reference sequence). The CDR3 DNA is TGTGCCAGCAGTTTTAACAGGGGCTACGAGCAGTACTTC. Encoded protein: CASSFNRGYEQYF.

The chain has TRBV5-1 and TRBJ2-7; 7 bases line up with TRBD2. The V and J ends lost 3 bases and 4 bases, in that order; junction bases with no gene match: 10. Germline CDR1 SGHRS, CDR2 YFSETQ. CDR3 length: 15 amino acids. CDR3 DNA: TGCGCCAGCAGCTCTGTAGGCGGGAGAACGTACGAGCAGTACTTC. Amino acids: CASSSVGGRTYEQYF.

The chain combines TRBV6-5 with TRBJ2-5; TRBD1 might be the D (6 bases). Germline values: CDR1 MNHEY, CDR2 SVGAGI. This CDR3 has 14 residues. V lost 8 bases to trimming and J lost 5 bases, with 18 bases between them. The CDR3 is CASARGSPIETQYF. The CDR3 DNA reads TGTGCCAGCGCGAGGGGGAGTCCGATTGAGACCCAGTACTTC.

The rearrangement uses TRBV5-4 and TRBJ1-2; D is undetermined. CDR1 SGHNT and CDR2 YYREEE come from the germline V gene (reference sequence). Trimming cost V 2 bases and J 4 bases, with 18 bases left between them. CDR3 size: 16 residues. DNA for the CDR3: TGTGCCAGCAGCTTATATAGCCATCTGGGGAGCTATGGCTACACCTTC. Its translation: CASSLYSHLGSYGYTF.

The table lists this clone with a count of one. The chain links TRBV7-9 to TRBJ1-1; D is ambiguous. Trimming left V 1 base short and J 3 bases short, with 12 bases between. Germline-derived CDR1 and CDR2 are SEHNR and FQNEAQ (reference sequence). The CDR3 runs 15 residues. The CDR3 spells CASSLDNRWYTEAFF. Written as DNA, the CDR3 is TGTGCCAGCAGCTTAGATAACAGATGGTACACTGAAGCTTTCTTT.

This chain joins TRBV6-1 and TRBJ2-2; unclear D gene. The V gene's germline CDR1 is MNHNS and CDR2 SASEGT. The CDR3 has 14 amino acids. V lost 1 base and J 5 bases, leaving 8 bases between the germline ends. This CDR3 reads CASSEVGPTGELFF. CDR3 sequence (DNA): TGTGCCAGCAGTGAAGTTGGCCCTACCGGGGAGCTGTTTTTT.

The V and J genes are TRBV3-1 (or the pseudogene TRBV3-2) and TRBJ1-4; 9 bases are shared with TRBD1. The trim removed 1 base at V and 7 bases at J, leaving 7 bases unmatched. In germline, CDR1 is LGHDT, CDR2 YNNKEL (reference sequence). This CDR3 region has 16 residues. The CDR3 bases are TGTGCCAGCAGCCAAGGGGGGACAGGGCCCTTTGAAAAACTGTTTTTT. This gives the protein CASSQGGTGPFEKLFF.

This sequence joins TRBV6-2 or TRBV6-3 and TRBJ2-2; tentative D call: TRBD1 (6 bases). Trimming cost V 4 bases and J 4 bases, with 10 bases left between them. CDR1 and CDR2 (germline): MNHEY, SVGEGT. This CDR3 comprises 14 residues. The CDR3 sequence: CASSSTGATGELFF. CDR3 nucleotide sequence: TGTGCCAGCAGTTCGACAGGTGCCACCGGGGAGCTGTTTTTT.

This clone was seen only once. This chain connects TRBV18 to TRBJ1-3; 7 positions match TRBD1. The CDR3 length is 16 residues. Trimming at V came to 3 bases and at J to 6 bases, leaving 11 bases not matched to a gene. Per germline, CDR1 KGHSH and CDR2 LQKENI. DNA of the CDR3: TGTGCCAGCTCACCCCAACGGGACAGATGGGTAAACACCATATATTTT. As protein: CASSPQRDRWVNTIYF.

The chain has TRBV28 and TRBJ2-6; the D gene is possibly TRBD2 (7 bases). The CDR3 extends over 17 amino acids. Germline assignment: CDR1 MDHEN and CDR2 SYDVKM. V shed 3 bases and J shed 0 bases, with 12 bases lying between them. This CDR3 reads CASSFLAGASGANVLTF. CDR3 DNA: TGTGCCAGCAGTTTTCTGGCGGGGGCCTCTGGGGCCAACGTCCTGACTTTC.

J is TRBJ2-3 and V is TRBV4-3, with 12 bases matching TRBD2. CDR1 and CDR2 from the germline V gene are LGHNA and YSLEER. The CDR3 runs 20 residues. The V segment lost 0 bases and the J segment 0 bases; nucleotides outside the gene matches: 10. CDR3 sequence reads: CASSQDLVTSGRTSTDTQYF. CDR3 in DNA: TGCGCCAGCAGCCAAGATCTTGTTACTAGCGGGAGGACTAGCACAGATACGCAGTATTTT.

This chain's CDR3 is CASSYEGRGYTF. CDR3 DNA: TGTGCCAGCAGTTACGAGGGTCGCGGCTACACCTTC. The chain has TRBV6-5 and TRBJ1-2; D unclear. The CDR3 runs to 12 residues. Per the germline V gene, CDR1 is MNHEY and CDR2 is SVGAGI. The V gene lost 2 bases and the J gene lost 8 bases, with 9 bases spanning the gap.

The chain carries TRBV5-6 and TRBJ1-2, with 7 bases fitting TRBD1. V lost 5 bases to trimming and J lost 4 bases; unmatched junction nucleotides: 8. In germline, CDR1 is SGHDT, CDR2 YYEEEE. CDR3 length: 14 residues. The CDR3: CASRSIGGGYGYTF. The DNA of the CDR3 is TGTGCCAGCAGAAGCATAGGGGGCGGCTATGGCTACACCTTC.

The rearrangement uses TRBV15 and TRBJ2-7; a possible D gene is TRBD2 (5 bases). Deletions cut 2 bases from V and 2 bases from J, with 19 bases between. Germline values: CDR1 LNHNV, CDR2 YYDKDF (reference sequence). This CDR3 region has 17 residues. CDR3 nucleotide sequence: TGTGCCACCAGCAGATGGACTGGCAACATATCAACCTACGAGCAGTACTTC. Protein product: CATSRWTGNISTYEQYF.

The chain joins TRBV5-8 to TRBJ1-1; D ambiguous. The CDR3 length is 13 residues. Germline-derived CDR1 and CDR2 are SGHTS and YDEGEE. The ends were cut back, 4 bases at V and 1 base at J, with 8 bases in the middle. Here the CDR3 reads CASSVDQNTEAFF. Written as DNA, the CDR3 is TGTGCCAGCAGCGTGGATCAGAACACTGAAGCTTTCTTT.